The clone carrying this T cell receptor (beta chain) was seen a handful of times. What it binds is not known. The data derive from a study of T cells in Graves' hyperthyroidism and ophthalmopathy. Findings of the study overall: The model made its ophthalmopathy prediction, and onset followed a median around 6.9 months later.

RNA transcripts provided the source from which TCR beta CDR3 regions were amplified. The HTBI set primed first-round TCR CDR3 RT-PCR. TCRdb independently ran MiXCR on the multiplex PCR reads; one entry per CDR3 protein. The table records around 620,000 distinct CDR3 sequences, roughly 16% of them present only once. The V gene's germline CDR1 is SGHDT and CDR2 YYEEEE. Trimming shortened V by 4 bases and J by 0 bases, and 11 bases separated the two germline ends. The CDR3 consists of 15 residues. Sequenced sample: blood. The J gene is TRBJ2-1, the V gene TRBV5-6, with D tentatively TRBD1 (5 bases). The origin of this receptor is a woman younger than 45 with Graves' hyperthyroidism. CDR3 residues: CASSVGHSSYNEQFF. CDR3 coding DNA: TGTGCCAGCAGCGTTGGACATAGCTCCTACAATGAGCAGTTCTTC.